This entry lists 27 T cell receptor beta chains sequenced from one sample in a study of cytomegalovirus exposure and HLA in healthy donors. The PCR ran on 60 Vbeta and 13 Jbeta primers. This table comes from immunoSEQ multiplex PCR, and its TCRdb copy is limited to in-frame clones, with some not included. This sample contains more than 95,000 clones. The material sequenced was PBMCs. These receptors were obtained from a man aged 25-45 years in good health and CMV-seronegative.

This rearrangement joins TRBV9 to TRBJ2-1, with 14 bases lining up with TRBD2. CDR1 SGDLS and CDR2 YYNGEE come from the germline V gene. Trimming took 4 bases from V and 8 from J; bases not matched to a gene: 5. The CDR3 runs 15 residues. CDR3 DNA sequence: TGTGCCAGCAGCTTAGGGACTAGCGGGAGCGATGAGCAGTTCTTC. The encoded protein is CASSLGTSGSDEQFF.

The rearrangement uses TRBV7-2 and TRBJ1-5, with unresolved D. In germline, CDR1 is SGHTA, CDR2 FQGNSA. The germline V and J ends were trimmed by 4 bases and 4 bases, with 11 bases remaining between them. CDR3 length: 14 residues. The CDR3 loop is CASSSGVTNQPQHF. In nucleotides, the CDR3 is TGTGCCAGCAGCTCCGGGGTCACGAATCAGCCCCAGCATTTT.

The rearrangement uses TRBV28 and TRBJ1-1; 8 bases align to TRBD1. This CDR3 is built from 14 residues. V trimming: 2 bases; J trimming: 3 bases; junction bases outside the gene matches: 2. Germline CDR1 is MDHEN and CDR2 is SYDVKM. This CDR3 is CASSLNRGYTEAFF. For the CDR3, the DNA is TGTGCCAGCAGTTTAAACAGGGGGTACACTGAAGCTTTCTTT.

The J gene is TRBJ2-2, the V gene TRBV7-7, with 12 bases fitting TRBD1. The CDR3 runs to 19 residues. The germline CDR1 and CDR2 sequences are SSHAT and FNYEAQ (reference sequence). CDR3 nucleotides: TGTGCTAGCCGATCTCAAGCATTTCGGGACAGGGGGCAAGGCGGGGAGCTGTTTTTT. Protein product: CASRSQAFRDRGQGGELFF.

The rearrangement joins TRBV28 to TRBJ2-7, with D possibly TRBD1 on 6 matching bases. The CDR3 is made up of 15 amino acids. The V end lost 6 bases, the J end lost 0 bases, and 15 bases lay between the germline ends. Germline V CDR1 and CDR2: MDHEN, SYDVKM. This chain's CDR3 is CASRVSGVHSYEQYF. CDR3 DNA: TGTGCCAGCAGGGTCTCAGGGGTCCACTCCTACGAGCAGTACTTC.

The chain's CDR3 is CASSHVMGQGVAKNIQYF. The CDR3 bases are TGCGCCAGCAGCCACGTTATGGGACAGGGGGTAGCCAAAAACATTCAGTACTTC. The chain is built from TRBV4-1 and TRBJ2-4; 11 positions match TRBD1. This CDR3 is 18 amino acids long. Germline values: CDR1 MGHRA, CDR2 YSYEKL. V shed 3 bases and J 0 bases; nucleotides not matched to a gene: 7.

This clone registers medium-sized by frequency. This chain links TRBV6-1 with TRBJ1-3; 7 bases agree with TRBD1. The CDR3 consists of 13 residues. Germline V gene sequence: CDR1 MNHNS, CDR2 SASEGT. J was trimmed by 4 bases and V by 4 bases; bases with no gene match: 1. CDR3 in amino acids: CASSGQGGNTIYF. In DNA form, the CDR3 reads TGTGCCAGCAGTGGACAGGGAGGAAACACCATATATTTT.

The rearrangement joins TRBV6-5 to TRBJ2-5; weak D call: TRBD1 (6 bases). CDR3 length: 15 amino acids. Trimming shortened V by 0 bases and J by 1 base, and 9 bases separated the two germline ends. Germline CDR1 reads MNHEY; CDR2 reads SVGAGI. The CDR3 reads CASSYSGQLQETQYF. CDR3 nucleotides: TGTGCCAGCAGTTACTCCGGACAGCTCCAAGAGACCCAGTACTTC.

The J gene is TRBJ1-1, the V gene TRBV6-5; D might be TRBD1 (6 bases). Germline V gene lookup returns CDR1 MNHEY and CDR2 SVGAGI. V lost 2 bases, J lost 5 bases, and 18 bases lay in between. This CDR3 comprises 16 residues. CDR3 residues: CASSYRAVQGWTEAFF. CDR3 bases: TGTGCCAGCAGTTACCGGGCCGTGCAGGGGTGGACTGAAGCTTTCTTT.

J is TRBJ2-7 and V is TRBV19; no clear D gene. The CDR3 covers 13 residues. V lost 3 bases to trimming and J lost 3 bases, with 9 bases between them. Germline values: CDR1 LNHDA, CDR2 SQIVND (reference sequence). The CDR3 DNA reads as TGTGCCAGTAGTATTGACTCGAACTACGAGCAGTACTTC. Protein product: CASSIDSNYEQYF. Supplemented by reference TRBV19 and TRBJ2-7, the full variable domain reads DGGITQSPKYLFRKEGQNVTLSCEQNLNHDAMYWYRQDPGQGLRLIYYSQIVNDFQKGDIAEGYSVSREKKESFPLTVTSAQKNPTAFYLCASSIDSNYEQYFGPGTRLTVT.

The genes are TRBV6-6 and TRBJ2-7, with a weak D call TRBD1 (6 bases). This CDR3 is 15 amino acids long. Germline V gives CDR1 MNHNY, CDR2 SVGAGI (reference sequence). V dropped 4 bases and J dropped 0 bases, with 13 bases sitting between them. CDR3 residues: CASSFGQSYSYEQYF. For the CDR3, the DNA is TGTGCCAGCAGTTTTGGACAGAGCTACTCCTACGAGCAGTACTTC.

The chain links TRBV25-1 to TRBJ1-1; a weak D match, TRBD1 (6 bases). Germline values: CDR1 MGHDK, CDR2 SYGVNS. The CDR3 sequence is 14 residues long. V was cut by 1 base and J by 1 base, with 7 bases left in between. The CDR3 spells CASSEWGQNTEAFF. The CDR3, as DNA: TGTGCCAGCAGTGAATGGGGACAGAACACTGAAGCTTTCTTT.

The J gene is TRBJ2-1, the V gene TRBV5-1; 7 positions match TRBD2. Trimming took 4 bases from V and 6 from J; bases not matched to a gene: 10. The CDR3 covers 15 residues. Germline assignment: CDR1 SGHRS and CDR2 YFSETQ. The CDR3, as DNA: TGCGCCAGCAGCGGTGGACTAGGAAGGCCCAATGAGCAGTTCTTC. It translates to CASSGGLGRPNEQFF.

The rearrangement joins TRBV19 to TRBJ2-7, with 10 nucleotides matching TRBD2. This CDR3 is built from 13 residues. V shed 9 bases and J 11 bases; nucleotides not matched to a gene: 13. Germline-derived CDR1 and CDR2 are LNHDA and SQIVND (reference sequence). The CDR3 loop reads CASRGAWGTSEYF. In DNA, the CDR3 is TGTGCCAGCAGGGGGGCATGGGGGACTAGCGAGTACTTC.

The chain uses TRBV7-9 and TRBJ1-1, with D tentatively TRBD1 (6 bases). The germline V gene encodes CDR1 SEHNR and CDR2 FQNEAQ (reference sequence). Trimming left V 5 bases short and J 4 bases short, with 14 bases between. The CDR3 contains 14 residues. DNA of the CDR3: TGTGCCAGCAGCCCAAGCAGGGGTGGCACTGAAGCTTTCTTT. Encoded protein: CASSPSRGGTEAFF.

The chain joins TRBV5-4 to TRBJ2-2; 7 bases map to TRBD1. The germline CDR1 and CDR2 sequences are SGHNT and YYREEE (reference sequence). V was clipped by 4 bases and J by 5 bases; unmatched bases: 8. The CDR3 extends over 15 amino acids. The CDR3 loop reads CASSPDRVRTGELFF. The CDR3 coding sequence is TGTGCCAGCAGCCCCGACAGGGTCAGGACCGGGGAGCTGTTTTTT. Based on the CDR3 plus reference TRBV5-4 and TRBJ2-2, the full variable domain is ETGVTQSPTHLIKTRGQQVTLRCSSQSGHNTVSWYQQALGQGPQFIFQYYREEENGRGNFPPRFSGLQFPNYSSELNVNALELDDSALYLCASSPDRVRTGELFFGEGSRLTVL.

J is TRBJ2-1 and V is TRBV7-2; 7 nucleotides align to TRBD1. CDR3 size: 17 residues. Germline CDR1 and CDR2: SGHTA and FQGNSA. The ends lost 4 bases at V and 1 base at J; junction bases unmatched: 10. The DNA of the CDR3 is TGTGCCAGCAGCTATACCGGGACAGCGAAATCCTACAATGAGCAGTTCTTC. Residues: CASSYTGTAKSYNEQFF.

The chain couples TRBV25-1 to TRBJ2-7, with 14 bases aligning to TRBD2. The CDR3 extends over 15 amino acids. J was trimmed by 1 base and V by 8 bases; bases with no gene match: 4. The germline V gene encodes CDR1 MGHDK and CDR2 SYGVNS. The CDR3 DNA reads TGTGCCAGCGGAGGGACTAGCGGGAGATCCTACGAGCAGTACTTC. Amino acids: CASGGTSGRSYEQYF.

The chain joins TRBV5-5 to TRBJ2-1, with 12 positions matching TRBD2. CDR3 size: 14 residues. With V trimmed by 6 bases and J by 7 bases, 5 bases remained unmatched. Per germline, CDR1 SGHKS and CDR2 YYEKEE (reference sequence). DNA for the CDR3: TGTGCCAGCACCCCGACTAGCGGGAGAAATGAGCAGTTCTTC. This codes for CASTPTSGRNEQFF. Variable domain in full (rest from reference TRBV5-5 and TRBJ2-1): DAGVTQSPTHLIKTRGQQVTLRCSPISGHKSVSWYQQVLGQGPQFIFQYYEKEERGRGNFPDRFSARQFPNYSSELNVNALLLGDSALYLCASTPTSGRNEQFFGPGTRLTVL.

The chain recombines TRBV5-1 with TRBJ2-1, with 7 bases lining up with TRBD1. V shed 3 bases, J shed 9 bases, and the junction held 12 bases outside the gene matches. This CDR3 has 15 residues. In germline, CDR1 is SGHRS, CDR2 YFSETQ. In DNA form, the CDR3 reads TGCGCCAGCAGCTCGCCGGAGACAGGGTTTGGTGAGCAGTTCTTC. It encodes CASSSPETGFGEQFF.

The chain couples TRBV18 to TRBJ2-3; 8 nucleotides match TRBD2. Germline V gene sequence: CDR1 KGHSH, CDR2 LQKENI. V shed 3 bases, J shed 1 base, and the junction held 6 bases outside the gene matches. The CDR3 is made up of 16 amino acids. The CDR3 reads CASSPRSGSGTDTQYF. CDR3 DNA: TGTGCCAGCTCACCGCGGAGCGGGAGTGGCACAGATACGCAGTATTTT. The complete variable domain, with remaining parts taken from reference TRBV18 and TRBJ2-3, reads NAGVMQNPRHLVRRRGQEARLRCSPMKGHSHVYWYRQLPEEGLKFMVYLQKENIIDESGMPKERFSAEFPKEGPSILRIQQVVRGDSAAYFCASSPRSGSGTDTQYFGPGTRLTVL.

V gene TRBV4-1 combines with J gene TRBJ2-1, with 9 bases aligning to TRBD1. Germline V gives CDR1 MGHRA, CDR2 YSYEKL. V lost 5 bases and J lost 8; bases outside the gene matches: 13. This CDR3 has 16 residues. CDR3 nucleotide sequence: TGCGCCAGCAGCACTTACAGGGGGCGGATACTTCATGAGCAGTTCTTC. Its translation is CASSTYRGRILHEQFF.

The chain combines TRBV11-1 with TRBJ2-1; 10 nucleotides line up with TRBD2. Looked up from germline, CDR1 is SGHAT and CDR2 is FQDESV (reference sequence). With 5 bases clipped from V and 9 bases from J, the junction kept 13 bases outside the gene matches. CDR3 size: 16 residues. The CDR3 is CASSQHLAGVGGEQFF. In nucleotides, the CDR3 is TGTGCCAGCAGCCAACACCTAGCGGGAGTTGGAGGTGAGCAGTTCTTC.

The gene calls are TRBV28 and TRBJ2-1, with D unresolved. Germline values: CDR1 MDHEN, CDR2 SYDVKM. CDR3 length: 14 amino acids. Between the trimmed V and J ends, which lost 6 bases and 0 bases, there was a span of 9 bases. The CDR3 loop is CASSPPSSYNEQFF. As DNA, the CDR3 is TGTGCCAGCAGCCCTCCGAGCTCCTACAATGAGCAGTTCTTC. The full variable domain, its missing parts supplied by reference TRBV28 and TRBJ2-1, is DVKVTQSSRYLVKRTGEKVFLECVQDMDHENMFWYRQDPGLGLRLIYFSYDVKMKEKGDIPEGYSVSREKKERFSLILESASTNQTSMYLCASSPPSSYNEQFFGPGTRLTVL.

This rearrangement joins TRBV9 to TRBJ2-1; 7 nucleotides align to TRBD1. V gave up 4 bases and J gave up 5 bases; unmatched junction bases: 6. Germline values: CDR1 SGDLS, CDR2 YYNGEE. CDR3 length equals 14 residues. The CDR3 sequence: CASSYGTANNEQFF. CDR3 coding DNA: TGTGCCAGCAGCTACGGGACAGCCAACAATGAGCAGTTCTTC.

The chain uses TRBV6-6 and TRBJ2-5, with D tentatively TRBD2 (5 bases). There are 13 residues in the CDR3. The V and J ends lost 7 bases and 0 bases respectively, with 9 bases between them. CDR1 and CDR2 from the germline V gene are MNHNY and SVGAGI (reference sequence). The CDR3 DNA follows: TGTGCCAGCACTCTAGCCGACCAAGAGACCCAGTACTTC. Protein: CASTLADQETQYF.

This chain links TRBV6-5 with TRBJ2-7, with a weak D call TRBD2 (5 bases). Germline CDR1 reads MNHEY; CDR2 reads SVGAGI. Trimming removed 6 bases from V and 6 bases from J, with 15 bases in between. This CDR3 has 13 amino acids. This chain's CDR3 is CASRLGLSLEQYF. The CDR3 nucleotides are TGTGCCAGCAGACTCGGACTCTCTCTCGAGCAGTACTTC.